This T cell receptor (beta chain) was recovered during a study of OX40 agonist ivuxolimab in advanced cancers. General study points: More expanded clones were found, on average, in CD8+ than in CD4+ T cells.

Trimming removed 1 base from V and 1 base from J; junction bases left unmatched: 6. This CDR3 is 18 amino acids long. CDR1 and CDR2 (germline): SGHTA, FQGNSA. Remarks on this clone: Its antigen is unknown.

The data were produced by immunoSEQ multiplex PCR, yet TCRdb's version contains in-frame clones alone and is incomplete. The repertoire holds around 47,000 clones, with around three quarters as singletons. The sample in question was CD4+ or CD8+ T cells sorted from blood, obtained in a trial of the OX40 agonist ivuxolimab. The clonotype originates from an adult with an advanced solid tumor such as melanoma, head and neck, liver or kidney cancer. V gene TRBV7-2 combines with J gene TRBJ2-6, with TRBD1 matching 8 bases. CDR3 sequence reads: CASSLVAGGGSGANVLTF. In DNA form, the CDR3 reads TGTGCCAGCAGCTTAGTAGCAGGGGGCGGATCTGGGGCCAACGTCCTGACTTTC.